This T cell receptor (beta chain) was found in a study of control samples from healthy donors and cancer patients. CDR1 LNHDA and CDR2 SQIVND come from the germline V gene (reference sequence). This CDR3 spans 14 amino acids. Trimming cost V 6 bases and J 4 bases, with 15 bases left between them. Method: immunoSEQ multiplex PCR; TCRdb's copy keeps in-frame clones and lacks some. The table lists tens of thousands of clones, 65% to 90% of them singletons. The clonotype comes from a woman aged 45-60 years with lung cancer. The V gene is TRBV19, the J gene TRBJ1-1; D is possibly TRBD1 (6 bases). Sequencing was performed on PBMCs. CDR3 sequence (DNA): TGTGCCAGTAGGGTACAGGGACAAGGCACTGAAGCTTTCTTT. It specifies CASRVQGQGTEAFF.